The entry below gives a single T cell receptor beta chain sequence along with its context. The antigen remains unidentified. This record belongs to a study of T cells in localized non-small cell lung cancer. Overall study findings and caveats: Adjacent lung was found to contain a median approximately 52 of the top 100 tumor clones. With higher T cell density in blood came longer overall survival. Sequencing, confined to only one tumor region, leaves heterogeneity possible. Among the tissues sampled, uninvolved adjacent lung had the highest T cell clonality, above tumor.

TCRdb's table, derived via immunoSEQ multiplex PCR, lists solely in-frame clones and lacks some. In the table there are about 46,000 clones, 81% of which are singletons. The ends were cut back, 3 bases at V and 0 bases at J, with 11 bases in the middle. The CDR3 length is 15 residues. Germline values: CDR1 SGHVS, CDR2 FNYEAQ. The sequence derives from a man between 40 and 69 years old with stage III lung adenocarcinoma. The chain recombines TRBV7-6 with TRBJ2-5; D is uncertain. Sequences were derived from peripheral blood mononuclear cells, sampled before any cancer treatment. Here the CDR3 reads CASSFGTNYQETQYF. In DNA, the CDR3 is TGTGCCAGCAGCTTCGGAACCAATTACCAAGAGACCCAGTACTTC.